Below, 2 T cell receptor beta chains from the same sample are listed, as sequenced in a study of CD8 T cells in ankylosing spondylitis. General study results and limits: Ankylosing spondylitis blood appeared to carry a characteristic TCR beta motif of roughly 8 highly homologous variants.

Antigen specificity for these receptors is unknown. TCRdb fed the 5' RACE reads into MiXCR, producing one record per CDR3 protein. The sample shows under 950,000 distinct CDR3 sequences, under 20% of them seen only once. Sequencing input: blood, either unsorted or a sorted T cell fraction (not recorded which). These receptors originate from a male donor with ankylosing spondylitis.

The V call is TRBV28, the J call TRBJ1-1, with D possibly matching TRBD1 (6 bases). CDR3 length equals 14 residues. From germline, CDR1 is MDHEN and CDR2 SYDVKM. The germline V and J ends were trimmed by 2 bases and 7 bases, with 14 bases remaining between them. The CDR3 protein is CASSLHRGRDEAFF. As DNA, the CDR3 is TGTGCCAGCAGTTTACATAGGGGGAGGGATGAAGCTTTCTTT.

This clonotype has more than one count but fewer than ten. For the CDR3, the DNA is TGCGCCAGCAGCCAAGGACTAGCGGGGCGGGGCACCGGGGAGCTGTTTTTT. Translation: CASSQGLAGRGTGELFF. The J gene is TRBJ2-2, the V gene TRBV4-1; 11 bases match TRBD2. This CDR3 has 17 amino acids. V was pared by 1 base and J by 4 bases, with 5 bases of the junction left unmatched. The germline CDR1 and CDR2 sequences are MGHRA and YSYEKL.